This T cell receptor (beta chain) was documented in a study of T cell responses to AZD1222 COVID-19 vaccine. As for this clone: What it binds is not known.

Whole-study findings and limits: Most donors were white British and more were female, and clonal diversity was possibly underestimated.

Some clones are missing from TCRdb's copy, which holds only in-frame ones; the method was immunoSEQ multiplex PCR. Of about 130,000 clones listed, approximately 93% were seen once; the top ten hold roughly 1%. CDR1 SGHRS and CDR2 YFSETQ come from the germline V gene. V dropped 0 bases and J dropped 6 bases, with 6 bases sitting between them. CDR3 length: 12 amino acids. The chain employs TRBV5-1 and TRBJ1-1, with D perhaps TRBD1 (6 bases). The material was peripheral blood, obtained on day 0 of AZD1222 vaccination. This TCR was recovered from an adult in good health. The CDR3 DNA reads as TGCGCCAGCAGCTTGGGACAGGCTGAAGCTTTCTTT. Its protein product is CASSLGQAEAFF.